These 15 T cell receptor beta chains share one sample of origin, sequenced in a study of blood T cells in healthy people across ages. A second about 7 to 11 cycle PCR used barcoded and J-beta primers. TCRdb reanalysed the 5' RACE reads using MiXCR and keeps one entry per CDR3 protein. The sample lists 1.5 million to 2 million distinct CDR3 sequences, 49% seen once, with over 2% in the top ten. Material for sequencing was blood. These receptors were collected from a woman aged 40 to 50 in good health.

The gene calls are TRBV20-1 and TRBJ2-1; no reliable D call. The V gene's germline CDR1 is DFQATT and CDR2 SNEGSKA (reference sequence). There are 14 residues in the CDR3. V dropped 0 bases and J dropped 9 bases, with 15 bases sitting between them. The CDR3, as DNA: TGCAGTGCTAGAGATTTGAGTGTTGTTTCTGAGCAGTTCTTC. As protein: CSARDLSVVSEQFF.

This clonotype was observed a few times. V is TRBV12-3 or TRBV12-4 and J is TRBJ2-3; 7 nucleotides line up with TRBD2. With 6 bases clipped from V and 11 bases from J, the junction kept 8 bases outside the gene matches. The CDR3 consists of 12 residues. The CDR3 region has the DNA TGTGCCAGCAGATCTAGCGGCAGCAGGCAGTATTTT. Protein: CASRSSGSRQYF.

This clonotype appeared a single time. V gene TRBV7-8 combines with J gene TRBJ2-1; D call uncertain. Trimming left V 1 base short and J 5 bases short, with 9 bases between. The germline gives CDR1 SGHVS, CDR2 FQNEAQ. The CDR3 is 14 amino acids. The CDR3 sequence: CASSLVETHNEQFF. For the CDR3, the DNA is TGTGCCAGCAGCTTAGTTGAAACACACAATGAGCAGTTCTTC. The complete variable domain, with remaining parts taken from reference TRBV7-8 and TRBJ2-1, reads GAGVSQSPRYKVAKRGQDVALRCDPISGHVSLFWYQQALGQGPEFLTYFQNEAQLDKSGLPSDRFFAERPEGSVSTLKIQRTQQEDSAVYLCASSLVETHNEQFFGPGTRLTVL.

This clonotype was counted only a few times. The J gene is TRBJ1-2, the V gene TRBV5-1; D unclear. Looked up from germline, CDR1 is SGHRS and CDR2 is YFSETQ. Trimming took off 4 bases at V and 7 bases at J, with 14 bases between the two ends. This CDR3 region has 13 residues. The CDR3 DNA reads TGCGCCAGCAGCCAGGACCCCTTGATTGGCTACACCTTC. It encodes CASSQDPLIGYTF.

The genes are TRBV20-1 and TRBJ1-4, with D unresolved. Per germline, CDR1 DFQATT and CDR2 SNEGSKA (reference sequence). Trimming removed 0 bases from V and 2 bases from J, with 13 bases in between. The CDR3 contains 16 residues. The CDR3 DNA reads TGCAGTGCTAGAGAACCCCGGGGTTTGACTAATGAAAAACTGTTTTTT. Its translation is CSAREPRGLTNEKLFF.

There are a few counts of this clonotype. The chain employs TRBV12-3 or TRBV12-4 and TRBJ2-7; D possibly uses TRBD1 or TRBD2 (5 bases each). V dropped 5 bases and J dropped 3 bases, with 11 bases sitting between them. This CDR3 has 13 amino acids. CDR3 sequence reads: CASSMGTYYEQYF. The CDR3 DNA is TGTGCCAGCAGTATGGGGACCTACTACGAGCAGTACTTC.

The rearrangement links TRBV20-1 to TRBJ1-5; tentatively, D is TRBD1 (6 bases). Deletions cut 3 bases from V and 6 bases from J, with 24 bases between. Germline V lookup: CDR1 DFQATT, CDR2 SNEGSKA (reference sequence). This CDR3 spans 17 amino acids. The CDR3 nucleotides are TGCAGTGCTAGCCTACCGGGACACCAGGGATCGGTTCAGCCCCAGCATTTT. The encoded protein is CSASLPGHQGSVQPQHF.

The CDR3 DNA follows: TGCAGTGCTAGAGGGGACATTCTCTACGAGCAGTACTTC. Protein product: CSARGDILYEQYF. The chain carries TRBV20-1 and TRBJ2-7; tentatively, D is TRBD1 (6 bases). V dropped 1 base and J dropped 3 bases, with 10 bases sitting between them. Germline V gives CDR1 DFQATT, CDR2 SNEGSKA (reference sequence). CDR3 length: 13 residues.

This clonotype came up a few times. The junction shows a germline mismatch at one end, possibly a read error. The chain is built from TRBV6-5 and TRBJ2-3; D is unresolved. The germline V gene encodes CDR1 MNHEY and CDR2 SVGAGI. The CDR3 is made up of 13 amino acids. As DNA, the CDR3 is TGTGCCAGCAGTGACTCTAGGGTAAATACGCAGTATTTT. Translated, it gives CASSDSRVNTQYF.

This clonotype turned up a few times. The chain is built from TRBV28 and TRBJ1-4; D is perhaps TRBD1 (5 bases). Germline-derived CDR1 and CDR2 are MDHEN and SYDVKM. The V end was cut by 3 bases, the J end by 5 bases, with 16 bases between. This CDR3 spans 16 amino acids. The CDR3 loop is CASSFDRAGGNEKLFF. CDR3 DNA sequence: TGTGCCAGCAGTTTTGATAGGGCGGGGGGGAATGAAAAACTGTTTTTT. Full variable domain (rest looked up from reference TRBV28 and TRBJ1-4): DVKVTQSSRYLVKRTGEKVFLECVQDMDHENMFWYRQDPGLGLRLIYFSYDVKMKEKGDIPEGYSVSREKKERFSLILESASTNQTSMYLCASSFDRAGGNEKLFFGSGTQLSVL.

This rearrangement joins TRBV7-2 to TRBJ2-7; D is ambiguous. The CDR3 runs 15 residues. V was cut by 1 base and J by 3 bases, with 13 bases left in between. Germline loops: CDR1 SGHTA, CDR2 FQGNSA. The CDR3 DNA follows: TGTGCCAGCAGCTTAGGGTTCGGTGGAAACTACGAGCAGTACTTC. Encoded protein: CASSLGFGGNYEQYF.

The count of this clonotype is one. The CDR3 DNA reads TGTGCCAGCAGTTTCGAAGCAGGGTGGTTGGAGACCCAGTACTTC. Its translation: CASSFEAGWLETQYF. The chain has TRBV27 and TRBJ2-5; D is perhaps TRBD1 (5 bases). V was clipped by 3 bases and J by 5 bases, with 16 bases between them. CDR1 is MNHEY, CDR2 SMNVEV, per germline (reference sequence). This CDR3 has 15 residues.

CDR3 in amino acids: CASSPRAGFEQYF. The CDR3 DNA is TGTGCCAGCTCACCACGGGCGGGGTTCGAGCAGTACTTC. The rearrangement uses TRBV18 and TRBJ2-5; the D gene is possibly TRBD2 (6 bases). The J call may not be correct, given that the DNA end is closer to TRBJ2-7. This CDR3 has 13 amino acids. The V gene's germline CDR1 is KGHSH and CDR2 LQKENI.

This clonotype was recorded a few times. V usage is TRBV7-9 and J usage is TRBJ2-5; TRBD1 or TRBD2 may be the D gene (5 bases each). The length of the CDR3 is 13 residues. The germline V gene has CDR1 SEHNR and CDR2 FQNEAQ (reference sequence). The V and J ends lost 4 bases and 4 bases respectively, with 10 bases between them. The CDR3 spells CASSWGMGETQYF. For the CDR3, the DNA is TGTGCCAGCAGCTGGGGGATGGGAGAGACCCAGTACTTC.

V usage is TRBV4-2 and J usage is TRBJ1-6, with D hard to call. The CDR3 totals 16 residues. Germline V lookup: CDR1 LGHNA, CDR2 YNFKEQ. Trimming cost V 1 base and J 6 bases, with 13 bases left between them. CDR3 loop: CASSQVVRALNSPLHF. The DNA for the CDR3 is TGTGCCAGCAGCCAAGTGGTTCGGGCCCTTAATTCACCCCTCCACTTT.